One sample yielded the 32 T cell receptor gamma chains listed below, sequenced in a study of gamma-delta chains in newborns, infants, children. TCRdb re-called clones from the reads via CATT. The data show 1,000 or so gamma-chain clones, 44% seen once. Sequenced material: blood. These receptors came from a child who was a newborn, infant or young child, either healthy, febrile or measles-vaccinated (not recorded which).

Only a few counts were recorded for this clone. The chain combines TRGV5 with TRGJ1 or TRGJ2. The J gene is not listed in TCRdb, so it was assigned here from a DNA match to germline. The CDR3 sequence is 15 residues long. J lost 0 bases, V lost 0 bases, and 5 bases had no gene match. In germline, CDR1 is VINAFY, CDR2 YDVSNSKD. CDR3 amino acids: CATWDRPSNYYKKLF. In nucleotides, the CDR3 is TGTGCCACCTGGGACAGGCCCTCGAATTATTATAAGAAACTCTTT.

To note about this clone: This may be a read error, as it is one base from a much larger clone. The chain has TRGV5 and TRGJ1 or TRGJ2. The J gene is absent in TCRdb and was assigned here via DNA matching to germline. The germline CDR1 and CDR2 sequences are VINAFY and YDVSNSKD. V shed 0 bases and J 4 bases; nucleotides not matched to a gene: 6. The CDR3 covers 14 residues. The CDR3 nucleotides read TGTGCCACCTGGGACAGGCAGGGGTATTATAAGAAACTCTTT. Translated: CATWDRQGYYKKLF.

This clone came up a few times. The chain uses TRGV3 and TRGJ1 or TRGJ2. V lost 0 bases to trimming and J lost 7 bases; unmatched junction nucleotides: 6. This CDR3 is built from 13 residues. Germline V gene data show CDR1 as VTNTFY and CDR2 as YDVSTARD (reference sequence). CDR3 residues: CATWDRGGYKKLF. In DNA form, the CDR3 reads TGTGCCACCTGGGACAGGGGGGGATATAAGAAACTCTTT.

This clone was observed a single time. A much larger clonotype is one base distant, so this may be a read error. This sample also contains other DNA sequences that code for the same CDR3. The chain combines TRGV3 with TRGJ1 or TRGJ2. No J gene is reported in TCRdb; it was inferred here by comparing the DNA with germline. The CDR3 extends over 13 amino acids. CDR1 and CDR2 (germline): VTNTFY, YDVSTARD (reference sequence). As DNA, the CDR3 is TGTGCCACTTGGGACAATAATTATTATAAGAAACTCTTT. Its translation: CATWDNNYYKKLF.

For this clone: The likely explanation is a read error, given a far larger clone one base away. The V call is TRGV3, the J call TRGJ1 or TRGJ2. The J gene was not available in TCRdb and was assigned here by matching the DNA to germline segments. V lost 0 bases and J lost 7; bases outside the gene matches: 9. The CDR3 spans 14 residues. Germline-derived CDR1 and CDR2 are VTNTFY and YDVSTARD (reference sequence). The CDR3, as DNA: TGTGCCACCTGGGACAGGCTCGGGGGATATAAGAAACTCTTT. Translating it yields CATWDRLGGYKKLF.

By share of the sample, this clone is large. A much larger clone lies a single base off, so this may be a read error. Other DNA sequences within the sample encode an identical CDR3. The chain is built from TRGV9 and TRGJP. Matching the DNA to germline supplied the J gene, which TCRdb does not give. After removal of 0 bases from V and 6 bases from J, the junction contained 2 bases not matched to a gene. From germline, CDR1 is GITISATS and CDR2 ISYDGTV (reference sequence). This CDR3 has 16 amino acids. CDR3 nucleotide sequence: TGTGCCTTGTGGGAGGTGCGAGAGTTGGGCAAAAAAATCAAGGTATTT. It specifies CALWEVRELGKKIKVF.

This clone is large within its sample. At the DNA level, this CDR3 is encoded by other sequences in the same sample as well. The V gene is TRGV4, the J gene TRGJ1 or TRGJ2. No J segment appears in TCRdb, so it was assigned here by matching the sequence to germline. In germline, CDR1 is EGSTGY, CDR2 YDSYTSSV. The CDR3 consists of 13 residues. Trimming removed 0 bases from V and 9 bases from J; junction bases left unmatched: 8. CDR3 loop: CATWDGPGSKKLF. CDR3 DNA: TGTGCCACCTGGGATGGGCCGGGTAGTAAGAAACTCTTT.

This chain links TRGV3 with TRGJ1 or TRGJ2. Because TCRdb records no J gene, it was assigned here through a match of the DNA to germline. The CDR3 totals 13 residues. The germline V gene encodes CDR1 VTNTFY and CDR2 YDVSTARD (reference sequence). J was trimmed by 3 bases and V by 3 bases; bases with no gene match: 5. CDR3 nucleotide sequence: TGTGCCACCTGGGACCGAATTTATTATAAGAAACTCTTT. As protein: CATWDRIYYKKLF.

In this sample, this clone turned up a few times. For the CDR3, the DNA is TGTGCCTTGTGGGAGGTGATAATAGAGTTGGGCAAAAAAATCAAGGTATTT. Protein product: CALWEVIIELGKKIKVF. The chain links TRGV9 to TRGJP. Because TCRdb records no J gene, it was assigned here through a match of the DNA to germline. This CDR3 has 17 residues. V lost 0 bases and J lost 6; bases outside the gene matches: 5. In germline, CDR1 is GITISATS, CDR2 ISYDGTV (reference sequence).

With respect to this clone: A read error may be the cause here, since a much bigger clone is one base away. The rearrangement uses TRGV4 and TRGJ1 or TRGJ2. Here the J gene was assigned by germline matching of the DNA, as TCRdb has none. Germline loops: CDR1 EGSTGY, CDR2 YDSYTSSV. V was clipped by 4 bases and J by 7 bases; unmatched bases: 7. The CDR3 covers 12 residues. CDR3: CATWEGLYKKLF. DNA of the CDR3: TGTGCCACCTGGGAGGGGCTCTATAAGAAACTCTTT.

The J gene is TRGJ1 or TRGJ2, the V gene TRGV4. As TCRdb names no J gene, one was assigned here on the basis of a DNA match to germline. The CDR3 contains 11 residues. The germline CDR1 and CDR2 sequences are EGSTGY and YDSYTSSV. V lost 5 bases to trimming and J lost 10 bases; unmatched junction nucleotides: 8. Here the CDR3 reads CATWVRSKKLF. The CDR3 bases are TGTGCCACCTGGGTGAGAAGCAAGAAACTCTTT.

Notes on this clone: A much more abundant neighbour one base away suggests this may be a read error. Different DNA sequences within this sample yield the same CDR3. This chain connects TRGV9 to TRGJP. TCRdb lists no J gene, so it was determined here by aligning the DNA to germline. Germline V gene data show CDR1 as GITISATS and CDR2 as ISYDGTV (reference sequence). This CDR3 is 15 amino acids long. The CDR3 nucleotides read TGTGCCTTGTGGGAGGTGGAGTTGGGCAAAAAGATCAAGGTATTT. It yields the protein CALWEVELGKKIKVF.

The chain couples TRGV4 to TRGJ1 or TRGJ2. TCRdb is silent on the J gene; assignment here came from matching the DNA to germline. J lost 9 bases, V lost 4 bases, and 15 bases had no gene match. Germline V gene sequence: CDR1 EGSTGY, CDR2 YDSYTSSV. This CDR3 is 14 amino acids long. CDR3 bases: TGTGCCACCTGGGAATACCCCTGGCTCAGTAAGAAACTCTTT. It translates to CATWEYPWLSKKLF.

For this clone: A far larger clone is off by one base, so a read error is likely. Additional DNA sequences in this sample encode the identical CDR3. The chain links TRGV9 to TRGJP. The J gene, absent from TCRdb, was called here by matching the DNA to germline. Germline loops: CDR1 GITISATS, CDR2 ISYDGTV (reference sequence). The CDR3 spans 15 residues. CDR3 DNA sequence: TGCGCCTTGTGGGAGCAAGAGTTGGGCAAAAAAATCAAGGTATTT. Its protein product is CALWEQELGKKIKVF.

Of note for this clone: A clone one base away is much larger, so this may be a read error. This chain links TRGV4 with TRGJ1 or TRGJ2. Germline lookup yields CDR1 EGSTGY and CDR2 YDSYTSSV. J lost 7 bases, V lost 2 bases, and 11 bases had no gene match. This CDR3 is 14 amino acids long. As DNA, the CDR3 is TGTGCCACCTGGGATGACCTGGTGAGGTATAAGAAACTCTTT. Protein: CATWDDLVRYKKLF.

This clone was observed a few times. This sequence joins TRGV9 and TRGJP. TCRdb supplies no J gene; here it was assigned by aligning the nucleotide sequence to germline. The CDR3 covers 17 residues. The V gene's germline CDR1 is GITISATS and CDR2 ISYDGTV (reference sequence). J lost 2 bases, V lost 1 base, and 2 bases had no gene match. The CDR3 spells CALWEVRQELGKKIKVF. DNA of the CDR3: TGTGCCTTGTGGGAGGTCCGGCAAGAGTTGGGCAAAAAAATCAAGGTATTT.

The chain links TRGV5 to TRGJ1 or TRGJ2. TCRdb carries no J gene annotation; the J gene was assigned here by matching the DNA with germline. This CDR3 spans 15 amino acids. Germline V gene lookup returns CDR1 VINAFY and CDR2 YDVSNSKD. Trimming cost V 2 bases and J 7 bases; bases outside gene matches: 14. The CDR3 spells CATWDTAVKGYKKLF. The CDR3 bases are TGTGCCACCTGGGACACCGCCGTGAAGGGGTATAAGAAACTCTTT.

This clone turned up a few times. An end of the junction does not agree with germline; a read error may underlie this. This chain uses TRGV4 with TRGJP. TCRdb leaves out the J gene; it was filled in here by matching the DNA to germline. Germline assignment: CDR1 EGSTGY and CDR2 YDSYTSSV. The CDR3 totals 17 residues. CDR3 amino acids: CATWGLRGELGKKTKVF. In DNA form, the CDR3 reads TGTGCCACCTGGGGTCTCAGGGGAGAGTTGGGCAAAAAAACCAAGGTATTT.

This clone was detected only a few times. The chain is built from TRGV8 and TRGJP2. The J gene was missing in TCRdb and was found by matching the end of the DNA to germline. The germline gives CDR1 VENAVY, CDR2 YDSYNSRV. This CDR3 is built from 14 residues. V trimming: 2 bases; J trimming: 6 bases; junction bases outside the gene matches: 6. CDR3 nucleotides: TGTGCCACCTGGGATATGACTGGTGATTGGATCAAGACGTTT. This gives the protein CATWDMTGDWIKTF.

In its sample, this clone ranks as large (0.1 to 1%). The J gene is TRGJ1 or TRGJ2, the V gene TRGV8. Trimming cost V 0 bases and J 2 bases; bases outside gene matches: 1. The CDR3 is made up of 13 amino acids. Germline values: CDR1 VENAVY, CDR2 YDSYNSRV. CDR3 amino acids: CATWDRYYYKKLF. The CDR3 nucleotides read TGTGCCACCTGGGATAGGTATTATTATAAGAAACTCTTT.

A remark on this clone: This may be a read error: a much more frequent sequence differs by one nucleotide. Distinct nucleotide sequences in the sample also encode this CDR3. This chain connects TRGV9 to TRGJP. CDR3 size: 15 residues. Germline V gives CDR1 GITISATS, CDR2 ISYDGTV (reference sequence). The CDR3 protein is CALWEVQLGKKIKVF. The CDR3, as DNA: TGTGCCCTGTGGGAGGTGCAGTTGGGCAAAAAAATCAAGGTATTT.

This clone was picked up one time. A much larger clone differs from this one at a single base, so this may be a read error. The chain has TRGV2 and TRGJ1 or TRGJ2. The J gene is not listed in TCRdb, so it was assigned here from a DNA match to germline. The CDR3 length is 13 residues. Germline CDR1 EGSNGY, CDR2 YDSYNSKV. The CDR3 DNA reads TGTGCCTCCTGGGACGGGGGTTATTATAAGAAACTCTTT. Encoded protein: CASWDGGYYKKLF.

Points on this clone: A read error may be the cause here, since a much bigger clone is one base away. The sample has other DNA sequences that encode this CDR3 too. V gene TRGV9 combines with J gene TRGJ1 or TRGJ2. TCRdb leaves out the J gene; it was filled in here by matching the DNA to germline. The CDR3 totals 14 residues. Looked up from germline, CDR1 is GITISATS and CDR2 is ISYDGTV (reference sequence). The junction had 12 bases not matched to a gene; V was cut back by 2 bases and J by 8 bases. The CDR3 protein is CALWEGGHEDKKLF. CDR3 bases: TGTGCCTTGTGGGAGGGAGGCCATGAGGATAAGAAACTCTTT.

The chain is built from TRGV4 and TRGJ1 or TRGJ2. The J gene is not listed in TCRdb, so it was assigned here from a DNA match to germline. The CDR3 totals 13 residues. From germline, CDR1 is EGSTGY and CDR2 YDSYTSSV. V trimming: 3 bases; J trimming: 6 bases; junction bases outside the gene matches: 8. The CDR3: CATWDPLPYKKLF. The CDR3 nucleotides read TGTGCCACCTGGGATCCTTTGCCTTATAAGAAACTCTTT.

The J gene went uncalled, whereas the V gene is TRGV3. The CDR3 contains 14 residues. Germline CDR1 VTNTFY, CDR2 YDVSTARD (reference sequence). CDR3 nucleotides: TGTGCCACCTGGGACAGTCGAGGCTATTATGAGAAACTATTT. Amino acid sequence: CATWDSRGYYEKLF.

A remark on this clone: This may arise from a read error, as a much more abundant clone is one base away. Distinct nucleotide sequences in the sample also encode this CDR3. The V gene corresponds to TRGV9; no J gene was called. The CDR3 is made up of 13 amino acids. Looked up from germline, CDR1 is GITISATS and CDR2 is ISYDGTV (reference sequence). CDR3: CALWEVGGYKKLF. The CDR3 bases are TGTGCCTTGTGGGAGGTGGGAGGTTATAAGAAACTCTTC.

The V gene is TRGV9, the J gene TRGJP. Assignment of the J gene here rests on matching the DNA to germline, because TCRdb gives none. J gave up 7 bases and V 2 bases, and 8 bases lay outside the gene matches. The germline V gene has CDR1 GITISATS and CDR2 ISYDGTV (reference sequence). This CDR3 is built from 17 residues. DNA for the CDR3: TGTGCCTTGTGGGAGGCCTTATGGGAGTTGGGCAAAAAAATCAAGGTATTT. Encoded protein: CALWEALWELGKKIKVF.

The CDR3 coding sequence is TGTGCCACCTGGGAGTGGCCGGGTAGTAAGAAACTCTTT. Translation: CATWEWPGSKKLF. The chain combines TRGV4 with TRGJ1 or TRGJ2. No J gene is reported in TCRdb; it was inferred here by comparing the DNA with germline. V was clipped by 4 bases and J by 9 bases; unmatched bases: 12. CDR1 EGSTGY and CDR2 YDSYTSSV come from the germline V gene. This CDR3 has 13 residues.

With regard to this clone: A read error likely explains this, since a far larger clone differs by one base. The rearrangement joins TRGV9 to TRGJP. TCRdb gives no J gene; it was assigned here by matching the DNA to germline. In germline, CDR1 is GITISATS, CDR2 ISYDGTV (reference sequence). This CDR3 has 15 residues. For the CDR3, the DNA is TGTGCCTTGTGGGAGCAAGAGTTGGGCAAAAAAGTCAAGGTATTT. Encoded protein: CALWEQELGKKVKVF.

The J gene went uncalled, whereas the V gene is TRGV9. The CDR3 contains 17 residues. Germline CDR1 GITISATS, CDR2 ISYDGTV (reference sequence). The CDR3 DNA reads TGTGCCTTGTGGGAGTCAATTCAAGAGGTGGGCAAAAAAATAAAGGTCTTT. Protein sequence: CALWESIQEVGKKIKVF.

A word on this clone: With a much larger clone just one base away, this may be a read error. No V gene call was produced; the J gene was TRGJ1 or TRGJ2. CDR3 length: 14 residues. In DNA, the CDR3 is TGTGCCACCTTGGATGGGCTGAATTATTATAAGAAACTCTTT. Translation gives CATLDGLNYYKKLF.

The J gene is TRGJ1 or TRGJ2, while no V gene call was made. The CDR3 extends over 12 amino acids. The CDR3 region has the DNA TGTGCCACCTTTGAGTCTTATTATAAGAAACTCTTT. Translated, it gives CATFESYYKKLF.